This T cell receptor (beta chain) was profiled in a study of CD8+ T cells in alopecia areata. The wider study: Treated patients were dosed with oral tofacitinib, taking 5 to 10 mg twice daily.

Study results and caveats: Scalp sample data also include resident alphabeta T cells from normal skin. In lesional scalp, particularly from alopecia totalis/universalis, clonality was higher than in normal scalp.

Between the trimmed V and J ends, which lost 5 bases and 1 base, there was a span of 4 bases. The CDR3 contains 12 residues. CDR1 SGHTA and CDR2 FQGNSA come from the germline V gene. Following extraction, RNA underwent reverse transcription to cDNA, which served as the sequencing template. Produced via immunoSEQ multiplex PCR; TCRdb's table is partial and in-frame only. The sample has about 140,000 clones, roughly 53% seen once. For this clone: What it recognizes is unknown. Other DNA sequences in this sample translate to the same CDR3.

Sequencing used CD4+ T cells sorted from blood, obtained at week 0. The chain employs TRBV7-2 and TRBJ2-3; D is undetermined. This TCR was sampled from a human donor with alopecia areata. In DNA, the CDR3 is TGTGCCAGCAGCCCCCGCACAGATACGCAGTATTTT. This encodes CASSPRTDTQYF.